The clone carrying this T cell receptor (beta chain) was seen once. This specimen comes from a study of blood T cell repertoires in COVID-19. Study-wide context: Acute-phase and convalescent COVID-19 samples originated in the United States, Italy and Spain. T cells, B-cell-depleted T cells, or PBMCs provided the cDNA or gDNA that served as material.

Germline CDR1 is LNHDA and CDR2 is SQIVND (reference sequence). The CDR3 loop spans 15 amino acids. V dropped 5 bases and J dropped 4; count of bases not matched to a gene: 8. Original data processing: It was from reference gene primer amplification that nucleated cell counts were estimated. Here immunoSEQ multiplex PCR was the method, and the copy in TCRdb shows in-frame clones only, minus some. The D gene and trimming were derived from the DNA, and the V and J assignments and clone size from that table. Of 150,000 to 200,000 clones detected, roughly 85% appear once; the ten largest clones hold over 7%.

V and J are TRBV19 and TRBJ1-3, with 7 bases identical to TRBD1. The receptor comes from a man aged 45-60 years with active or convalescent COVID-19. Sequencing was performed on peripheral blood. CDR3 sequence reads: CASSAEGAQGNTIYF. The CDR3 region has the DNA TGTGCCAGTAGTGCCGAGGGGGCGCAGGGAAACACCATATATTTT.